This entry concerns a single T cell receptor beta chain. This sample stems from a study of blood T cell repertoires in COVID-19. Turning to the study itself: In each case, the material was cDNA or gDNA derived from T cells, B-cell-depleted T cells, or PBMCs.

The CDR3 runs 15 residues. Germline-derived CDR1 and CDR2 are SGHDT and YYEEEE. V lost 4 bases, J lost 6 bases, and 16 bases lay in between. Assay used: immunoSEQ multiplex PCR; TCRdb lists only in-frame clones, some missing. The data contain 65,000 to 70,000 clones, about four fifths of them seen just once; the ten biggest clones take up approximately 6%. The chain uses TRBV5-6 and TRBJ1-4; D might be TRBD1 (6 bases). The clonotype was recovered from a woman aged 55-69 years with acute or convalescent COVID-19. Material: peripheral blood. The CDR3 loop reads CASSVLQGSDEKLFF. CDR3 in DNA: TGTGCCAGCAGCGTACTACAGGGATCAGATGAAAAACTGTTTTTT.